The entry below gives a single TCR beta chain sequence along with its context. What it binds is unknown. The germline CDR1 and CDR2 sequences are SGHDN and FVKESK. The CDR3 is made up of 14 amino acids. V lost 3 bases and J lost 4; bases outside the gene matches: 2. TCRdb fed the 5' RACE reads into MiXCR, producing one record per CDR3 protein. The sample has roughly 240,000 distinct CDR3 sequences; 6% to 8.5% are singletons. These data belong to a study of identical twins. General study points: Diverse VJ usage suggested most zero-insertion clonotypes were not invariant T cells. Modelling underestimated the level of out-of-frame TCR alpha sharing observed in monozygotic twins. Abundant beta clonotypes from cord blood bore fewer insertions; memory repertoires lacked this pattern.

This sample was also put to use in a study of yellow fever vaccine responses in identical twins. According to that study: The authors reported partly convergent, partly personalized vaccine responses in identical twins.

Sequenced sample: CD8+ T cells sorted from blood. V usage is TRBV14 and J usage is TRBJ2-2; 7 bases are shared with TRBD1. The sequence derives from a woman aged 18-29 years in good health. In DNA form, the CDR3 reads TGTGCCAGCAGCCAGGGACAGAGCACCGGGGAGCTGTTTTTT. Translated: CASSQGQSTGELFF.